This passage covers 28 T cell receptor beta chains from one sample sequenced in a study of T cells in Graves' hyperthyroidism and ophthalmopathy. Regions amplified from RNA transcripts were the TCR beta CDR3 regions. First-round RT-PCR with HTBI primers amplified the TCR CDR3 region. TCRdb reanalysed the multiplex PCR reads using MiXCR and keeps one entry per CDR3 protein. The table lists under 550,000 distinct CDR3 sequences, less than 20% of them singletons, with about half in the top ten. The sequenced material came from blood. The receptors were sampled from a man aged 40-55 years with Graves' ophthalmopathy.

There are many counts of this clonotype. The chain combines TRBV5-6 with TRBJ1-1; D is unresolved. CDR3 length equals 13 residues. CDR1 and CDR2 (germline): SGHDT, YYEEEE. Between the trimmed V and J ends, which lost 4 bases and 6 bases, there was a span of 13 bases. The CDR3 is CASSPRRVPEAFF. The CDR3 bases are TGTGCCAGCAGCCCCCGGAGGGTCCCTGAAGCTTTCTTT. Using reference TRBV5-6 and TRBJ1-1 for the parts outside the CDR3, the full variable domain is DAGVTQSPTHLIKTRGQQVTLRCSPKSGHDTVSWYQQALGQGPQFIFQYYEEEERQRGNFPDRFSGHQFPNYSSELNVNALLLGDSALYLCASSPRRVPEAFFGQGTRLTVV.

This clonotype showed up many times. This chain uses TRBV20-1 with TRBJ1-3; no definite D call. CDR3 length: 16 amino acids. Trimming took off 3 bases at V and 2 bases at J, with 17 bases between the two ends. Germline V gene lookup returns CDR1 DFQATT and CDR2 SNEGSKA (reference sequence). The CDR3 sequence is CSASVKANSPGNTIYF. The CDR3 nucleotides read TGCAGTGCTAGTGTAAAGGCCAACTCACCTGGAAACACCATATATTTT.

This clonotype was counted ten times or more. This sequence joins TRBV12-3 or TRBV12-4 and TRBJ1-2, with 7 bases aligning to TRBD1. V was pared by 7 bases and J by 8 bases, with 13 bases of the junction left unmatched. The CDR3 has 14 amino acids. CDR3 protein: CASNQRRTGEGYTF. CDR3 coding DNA: TGTGCCAGCAACCAACGTCGGACAGGCGAGGGCTACACCTTC.

On this clonotype: No conserved phenylalanine or tryptophan is present at the end of the CDR3, so a read error is the likely explanation. The chain carries TRBV6-1 and TRBJ1-5, with D hard to call. V lost 7 bases and J lost 4, with 11 bases in between. CDR3 length: 13 amino acids. Germline CDR1 MNHNS, CDR2 SASEGT. The CDR3 DNA is TGTGCCAGCACCCGGACTGATAATCAGCCCCAGCATCTT. Its protein is CASTRTDNQPQHL.

This clonotype has just a few counts. The chain carries TRBV6-1 and TRBJ1-5, with 7 bases identical to TRBD1. After removal of 4 bases from V and 5 bases from J, the junction contained 8 bases not matched to a gene. This CDR3 spans 15 amino acids. Germline-derived CDR1 and CDR2 are MNHNS and SASEGT. The CDR3: CASSAGTATHQPQHF. The CDR3 DNA sequence: TGTGCCAGCAGTGCAGGGACAGCAACCCATCAGCCCCAGCATTTT.

This clonotype turned up a few times. V is TRBV10-3 and J is TRBJ1-3; D is uncertain. From germline, CDR1 is ENHRY and CDR2 SYGVKD. Deletions cut 3 bases from V and 0 bases from J, with 18 bases between. This CDR3 comprises 18 residues. The CDR3 DNA reads as TGTGCCATCAGTGATTTCATGAAGCGTGAAAGCTCTGGAAACACCATATATTTT. Translation: CAISDFMKRESSGNTIYF.

There are many counts of this clonotype. This sequence joins TRBV9 and TRBJ2-1, with D unclear. There are 13 residues in the CDR3. Germline CDR1 and CDR2: SGDLS and YYNGEE. The ends were cut back, 0 bases at V and 5 bases at J, with 6 bases in the middle. The CDR3 protein is CASSVGSDNEQFF. CDR3 DNA sequence: TGTGCCAGCAGCGTAGGTTCAGACAATGAGCAGTTCTTC.

This chain connects TRBV30 to TRBJ1-6; a weak D match, TRBD1 (5 bases). V was pared by 0 bases and J by 9 bases, with 12 bases between. The CDR3 consists of 14 residues. Germline V gene sequence: CDR1 GTSNPN, CDR2 SVGIG (reference sequence). The CDR3 reads CAWSVAGLSSPLHF. CDR3 nucleotide sequence: TGTGCCTGGAGTGTCGCGGGACTTAGTTCACCCCTCCACTTT.

This clonotype was detected only a few times. CDR3 DNA: TGTGCCAGCAGCCCGTATGGGGGCTCTGGAAACACCATATATTTT. It yields the protein CASSPYGGSGNTIYF. The gene calls are TRBV9 and TRBJ1-3; possible D gene TRBD1, 5 bases. The germline V and J ends were trimmed by 4 bases and 0 bases, with 11 bases remaining between them. The CDR3 has 15 amino acids. CDR1 is SGDLS and CDR2 is YYNGEE in the germline V gene. The full variable domain, its missing parts supplied by reference TRBV9 and TRBJ1-3, is DSGVTQTPKHLITATGQRVTLRCSPRSGDLSVYWYQQSLDQGLQFLIQYYNGEERAKGNILERFSAQQFPDLHSELNLSSLELGDSALYFCASSPYGGSGNTIYFGEGSWLTVV.

This chain joins TRBV20-1 and TRBJ2-3, with 8 bases fitting TRBD1. CDR1 is DFQATT, CDR2 SNEGSKA, per germline (reference sequence). Trimming at V came to 6 bases and at J to 6 bases, leaving 2 bases not matched to a gene. The CDR3 length is 11 residues. The CDR3 region has the DNA TGCAGTGCCACAGGGGGGGATACGCAGTATTTT. Residues: CSATGGDTQYF.

CDR3 in amino acids: CASSGTGTEAFF. DNA for the CDR3: TGTGCCAGCAGCGGGACAGGGACTGAAGCTTTCTTT. The chain combines TRBV9 with TRBJ1-1, with 8 bases fitting TRBD1. V lost 3 bases and J lost 5; bases outside the gene matches: 0. The CDR3 sequence is 12 residues long. The V gene's germline CDR1 is SGDLS and CDR2 YYNGEE.

This clonotype came up a few times. CDR3 sequence reads: CASSGQGARAEAFF. The CDR3 DNA is TGTGCCAGCAGTGGGCAGGGGGCGCGCGCTGAAGCTTTCTTT. The V gene is TRBV2, the J gene TRBJ1-1; 8 positions match TRBD1. Germline CDR1 SNHLY, CDR2 FYNNEI. The CDR3 spans 14 residues. The junction had 7 bases not matched to a gene; V was cut back by 4 bases and J by 6 bases.

This clonotype was detected only a few times. The chain recombines TRBV4-2 with TRBJ1-1; TRBD1 matches at 7 bases. The CDR3 contains 16 residues. Germline trimming cut 0 bases from V and 6 bases from J; bases unmatched to any gene: 10. CDR1 is LGHNA and CDR2 is YNFKEQ in the germline V gene. The CDR3, as DNA: TGTGCCAGCAGCCAAGATGACGGACAGGCGGGCGCTGAAGCTTTCTTT. Protein: CASSQDDGQAGAEAFF.

This clonotype was counted many times. This chain links TRBV11-2 with TRBJ1-1, with D hard to call. Trimming removed 6 bases from V and 7 bases from J, with 15 bases in between. This CDR3 has 13 amino acids. The germline CDR1 and CDR2 sequences are SGHAT and FQNNGV. CDR3 protein: CASSRDAVNEAFF. CDR3 DNA sequence: TGTGCCAGCAGTAGGGATGCTGTCAATGAAGCTTTCTTT.

This clonotype was counted a few times. This chain connects TRBV7-8 to TRBJ2-7, with D possibly being TRBD1 (6 bases). Germline V gives CDR1 SGHVS, CDR2 FQNEAQ. The CDR3 length is 15 residues. V shed 5 bases and J shed 2 bases, with 16 bases lying between them. In nucleotides, the CDR3 is TGTGCCAGCAGCCCCAGGAGACAGGACCCCTACGAGCAGTACTTC. Residues: CASSPRRQDPYEQYF. Full variable domain (missing parts from reference TRBV7-8 and TRBJ2-7): GAGVSQSPRYKVAKRGQDVALRCDPISGHVSLFWYQQALGQGPEFLTYFQNEAQLDKSGLPSDRFFAERPEGSVSTLKIQRTQQEDSAVYLCASSPRRQDPYEQYFGPGTRLTVT.

The chain has TRBV2 and TRBJ2-7; 11 bases align to TRBD2. Per germline, CDR1 SNHLY and CDR2 FYNNEI. J lost 0 bases, V lost 4 bases, and 5 bases had no gene match. The CDR3 is 16 residues long. As DNA, the CDR3 is TGTGCCAGCAGTGGATCTAGCGGGGGGCGCTCCTACGAGCAGTACTTC. Translation: CASSGSSGGRSYEQYF. The complete variable domain, with remaining parts taken from reference TRBV2 and TRBJ2-7, reads EPEVTQTPSHQVTQMGQEVILRCVPISNHLYFYWYRQILGQKVEFLVSFYNNEISEKSEIFDDQFSVERPDGSNFTLKIRSTKLEDSAMYFCASSGSSGGRSYEQYFGPGTRLTVT.

This rearrangement joins TRBV6-1 to TRBJ2-1; 9 nucleotides align to TRBD2. V shed 7 bases, J shed 0 bases, and the junction held 4 bases outside the gene matches. Germline CDR1 reads MNHNS; CDR2 reads SASEGT. The CDR3 is 15 residues long. The CDR3 protein is CASNLSGSSYNEQFF. The CDR3 nucleotides are TGTGCCAGCAATCTTAGCGGGAGCTCCTACAATGAGCAGTTCTTC.

Only a few counts were recorded for this clonotype. This sequence joins TRBV7-3 and TRBJ2-7, with TRBD2 identical over 8 bases. V was clipped by 4 bases and J by 5 bases; unmatched bases: 7. CDR3 length: 14 amino acids. Looked up from germline, CDR1 is SGHTA and CDR2 is FQGTGA. CDR3 amino acids: CASSSGGPWDEQYF. The CDR3 DNA reads TGTGCCAGCAGCTCGGGAGGGCCATGGGACGAGCAGTACTTC. The whole variable domain, filled in from reference TRBV7-3 and TRBJ2-7, reads GAGVSQTPSNKVTEKGKYVELRCDPISGHTALYWYRQSLGQGPEFLIYFQGTGAADDSGLPNDRFFAVRPEGSVSTLKIQRTERGDSAVYLCASSSGGPWDEQYFGPGTRLTVT.

The sample holds many counts of this clonotype. One junction end does not reproduce the germline sequence, and a read error may be involved. V usage is TRBV5-1 and J usage is TRBJ2-3, with D perhaps being TRBD1 or TRBD2 (6 bases each). Germline V gene data show CDR1 as SGHRS and CDR2 as YFSETQ. CDR3 length: 14 residues. Here the CDR3 DNA reads TGTGCCAGCAGCTTAGGGGGGAACACAGATACGCAGTATTTT. It specifies CASSLGGNTDTQYF.

The chain has TRBV28 and TRBJ2-2, with D hard to call. Germline V gene lookup returns CDR1 MDHEN and CDR2 SYDVKM. The V and J ends lost 5 bases and 0 bases respectively, with 13 bases between them. The CDR3 runs to 16 residues. The CDR3 here is CASSPPTPANTGELFF. CDR3 DNA: TGTGCCAGCAGTCCGCCAACACCAGCGAACACCGGGGAGCTGTTTTTT.

This clonotype has ten or more counts. The J gene is TRBJ2-7, the V gene TRBV28, with D unclear. Deletions cut 4 bases from V and 5 bases from J, with 3 bases between. CDR1 MDHEN and CDR2 SYDVKM come from the germline V gene. This CDR3 contains 10 residues. CDR3 sequence: CASSSNEQYF. The DNA for the CDR3 is TGTGCCAGCAGTTCCAACGAGCAGTACTTC.

The table lists this clonotype with many counts. The chain uses TRBV20-1 and TRBJ2-7, with 10 bases identical to TRBD2. From germline, CDR1 is DFQATT and CDR2 SNEGSKA (reference sequence). The CDR3 spans 14 residues. V trimming: 3 bases; J trimming: 6 bases; junction bases outside the gene matches: 8. The CDR3 here is CSASGLAGVSEQYF. The CDR3 DNA sequence: TGCAGTGCTAGTGGGCTAGCGGGAGTCTCCGAGCAGTACTTC.

This clonotype was seen at least ten times. The chain uses TRBV11-3 and TRBJ2-1, with 7 bases fitting TRBD1. CDR3 size: 13 residues. Germline-derived CDR1 and CDR2 are SGHNT and YENEEA. The J segment lost 10 bases and the V segment lost 5 bases, leaving 8 bases of the junction unmatched. The chain's CDR3 is CASSLEGAREQFF. DNA of the CDR3: TGTGCCAGCAGCCTTGAGGGGGCTCGCGAGCAGTTCTTC.

This clonotype has ten or more counts. The chain uses TRBV28 and TRBJ2-7; D may be TRBD1 (6 bases). The CDR3 is 14 amino acids. Germline loops: CDR1 MDHEN, CDR2 SYDVKM. Trimming removed 5 bases from V and 4 bases from J, with 15 bases in between. CDR3 loop: CASSDGTKAYEQYF. The CDR3 nucleotides are TGTGCCAGCAGTGACGGGACAAAAGCTTACGAGCAGTACTTC.

This clonotype was detected only a few times. J is TRBJ2-5 and V is TRBV20-1; D gene uncertain. Germline V lookup: CDR1 DFQATT, CDR2 SNEGSKA (reference sequence). Trimming removed 3 bases at V and 1 base at J, with 21 bases between. CDR3 size: 17 residues. CDR3 in amino acids: CSARGMDRDRSQETQYF. The CDR3 DNA reads TGCAGTGCTAGGGGGATGGACCGTGATCGATCCCAAGAGACCCAGTACTTC.

This clonotype was picked up many times. The rearrangement links TRBV7-9 to TRBJ2-7; TRBD1 matches 8 bases. Germline-derived CDR1 and CDR2 are SEHNR and FQNEAQ (reference sequence). The CDR3 spans 15 residues. J gave up 3 bases and V 6 bases, and 10 bases lay outside the gene matches. The CDR3: CASSYGQGLGYEQYF. DNA for the CDR3: TGTGCCAGCAGTTACGGACAGGGTCTAGGCTACGAGCAGTACTTC.

A word on this clonotype: A much bigger clone sits one base away, suggesting this may be a read error. This chain joins TRBV12-3 or TRBV12-4 and TRBJ1-1, with unresolved D. The CDR3 totals 14 residues. The CDR3 region has the DNA TGTGCCAGCAGTCCTAGCCCTATGAACACTGGAGCTTTCTTT. It is translated as CASSPSPMNTGAFF.

This clonotype occurred many times. The genes are TRBV18 and TRBJ1-2, with D perhaps matching TRBD1 (5 bases). Trimming removed 2 bases at V and 7 bases at J, with 17 bases between. The CDR3 sequence is 15 residues long. From germline, CDR1 is KGHSH and CDR2 LQKENI. CDR3 amino acids: CASSPTGFLTGGYTF. CDR3 bases: TGTGCCAGCTCACCAACGGGATTTTTAACAGGTGGCTACACCTTC.